This T cell receptor beta chain came from a study of blood T cell repertoires in COVID-19. Study-level information: Samples came from the United States, Italy and Spain, spanning acute and convalescent COVID-19.

The assay was immunoSEQ multiplex PCR, and TCRdb's table has in-frame clones only and misses some. This table holds approximately 250,000 clones, 80% to 90% found once. This CDR3 comprises 15 residues. J was trimmed by 5 bases and V by 9 bases; bases with no gene match: 9. CDR1 is KGHDR and CDR2 is SFDVKD in the germline V gene. Cohorts were assigned according to the clinical history that participants reported. The genes are TRBV24-1 and TRBJ1-4; 9 bases align to TRBD1. Sequenced material: PBMCs or T cells enriched from blood (not recorded which). This TCR was recovered from a woman in her 30s with acute COVID-19. The CDR3 loop reads CATQRTGANNEKLFF. The CDR3 nucleotides read TGTGCCACCCAACGGACAGGGGCAAACAATGAAAAACTGTTTTTT.